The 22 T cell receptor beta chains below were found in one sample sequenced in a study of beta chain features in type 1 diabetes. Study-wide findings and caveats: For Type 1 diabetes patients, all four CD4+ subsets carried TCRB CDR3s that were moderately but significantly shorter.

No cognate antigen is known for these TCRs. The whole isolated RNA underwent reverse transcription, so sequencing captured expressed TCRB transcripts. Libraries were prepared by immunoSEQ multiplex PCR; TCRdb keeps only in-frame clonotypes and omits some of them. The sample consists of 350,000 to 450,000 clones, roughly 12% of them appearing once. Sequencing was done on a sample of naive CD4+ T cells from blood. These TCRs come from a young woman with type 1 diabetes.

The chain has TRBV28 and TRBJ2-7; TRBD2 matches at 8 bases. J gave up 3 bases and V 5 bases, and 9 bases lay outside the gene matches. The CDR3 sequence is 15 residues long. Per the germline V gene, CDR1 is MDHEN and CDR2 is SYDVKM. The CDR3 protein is CASSPPGTSLYEQYF. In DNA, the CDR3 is TGTGCCAGCAGTCCACCCGGGACTAGTCTCTACGAGCAGTACTTC.

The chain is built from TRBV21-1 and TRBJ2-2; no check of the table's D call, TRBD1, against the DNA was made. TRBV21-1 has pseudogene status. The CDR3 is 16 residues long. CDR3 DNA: TGTGCCAGCAGCAACGAGGCAGGGCGGATTCCCGGGGAGCTGTTTTTT. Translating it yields CASSNEAGRIPGELFF.

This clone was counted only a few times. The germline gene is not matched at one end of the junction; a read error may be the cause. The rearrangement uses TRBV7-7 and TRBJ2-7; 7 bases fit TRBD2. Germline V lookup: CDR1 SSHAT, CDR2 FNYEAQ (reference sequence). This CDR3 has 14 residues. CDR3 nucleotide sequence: TGTGCTAGCAGCCCCAGGGAGGGTTCTTACGAGCAGTACTTC. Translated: CASSPREGSYEQYF.

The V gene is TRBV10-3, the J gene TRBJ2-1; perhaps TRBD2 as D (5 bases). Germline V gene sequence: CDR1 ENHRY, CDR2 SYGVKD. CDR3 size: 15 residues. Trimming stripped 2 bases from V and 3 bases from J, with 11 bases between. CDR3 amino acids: CAISEEGDYYNEQFF. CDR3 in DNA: TGTGCCATCAGTGAGGAGGGAGACTACTACAATGAGCAGTTCTTC.

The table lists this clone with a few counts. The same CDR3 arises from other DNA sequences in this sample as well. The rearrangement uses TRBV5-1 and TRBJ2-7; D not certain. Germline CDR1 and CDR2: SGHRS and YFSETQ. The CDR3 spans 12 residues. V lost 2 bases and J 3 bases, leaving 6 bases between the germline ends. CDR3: CASSFRGYEQYF. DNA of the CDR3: TGCGCCAGCAGCTTCAGAGGCTACGAGCAGTACTTC.

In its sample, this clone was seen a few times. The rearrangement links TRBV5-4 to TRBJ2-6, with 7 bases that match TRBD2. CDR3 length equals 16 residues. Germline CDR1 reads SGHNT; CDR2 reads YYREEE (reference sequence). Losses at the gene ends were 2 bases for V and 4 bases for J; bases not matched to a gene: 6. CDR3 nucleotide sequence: TGTGCCAGCAGCTTAGGAGGGAGGGCCGGGGCCAACGTCCTGACTTTC. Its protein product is CASSLGGRAGANVLTF.

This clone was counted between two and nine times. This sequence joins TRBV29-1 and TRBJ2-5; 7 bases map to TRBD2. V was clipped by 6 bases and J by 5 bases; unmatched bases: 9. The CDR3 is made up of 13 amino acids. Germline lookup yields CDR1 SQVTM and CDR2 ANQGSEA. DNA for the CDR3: TGCAGCGTCAGCGGGGCCCTCGCGGAGACCCAGTACTTC. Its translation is CSVSGALAETQYF.

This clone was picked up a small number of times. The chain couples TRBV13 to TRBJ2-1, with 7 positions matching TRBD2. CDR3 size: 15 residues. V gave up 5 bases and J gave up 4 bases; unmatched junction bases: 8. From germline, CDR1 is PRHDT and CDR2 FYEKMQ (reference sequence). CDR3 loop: CASSQGGRAYNEQFF. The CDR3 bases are TGTGCCAGCAGCCAGGGAGGGAGGGCATACAATGAGCAGTTCTTC.

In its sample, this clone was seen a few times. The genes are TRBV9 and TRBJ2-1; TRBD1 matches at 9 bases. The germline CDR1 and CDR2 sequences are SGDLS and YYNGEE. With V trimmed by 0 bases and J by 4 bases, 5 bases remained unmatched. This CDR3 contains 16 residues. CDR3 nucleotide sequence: TGTGCCAGCAGCGTAGGGAACAGGGGGCGGTACAATGAGCAGTTCTTC. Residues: CASSVGNRGRYNEQFF.

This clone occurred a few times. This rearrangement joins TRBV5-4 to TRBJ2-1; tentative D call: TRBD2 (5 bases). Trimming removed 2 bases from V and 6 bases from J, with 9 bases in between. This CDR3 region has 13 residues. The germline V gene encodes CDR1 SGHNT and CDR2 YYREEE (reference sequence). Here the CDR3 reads CASSFWTGNEQFF. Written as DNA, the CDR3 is TGTGCCAGCAGCTTTTGGACTGGCAATGAGCAGTTCTTC.

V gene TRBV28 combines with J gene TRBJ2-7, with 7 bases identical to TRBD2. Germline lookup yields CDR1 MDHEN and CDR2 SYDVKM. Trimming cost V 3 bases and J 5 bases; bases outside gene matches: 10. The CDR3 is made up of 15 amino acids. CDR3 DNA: TGTGCCAGCAGTTTCGGGGTTGCGGGAGATAACGAGCAGTACTTC. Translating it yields CASSFGVAGDNEQYF.

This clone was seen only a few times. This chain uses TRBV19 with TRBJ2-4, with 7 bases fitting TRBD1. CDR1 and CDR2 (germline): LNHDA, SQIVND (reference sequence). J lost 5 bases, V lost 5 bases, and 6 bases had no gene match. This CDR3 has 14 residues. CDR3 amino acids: CASSPQGKENIQYF. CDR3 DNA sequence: TGTGCCAGTAGTCCACAGGGGAAGGAAAACATTCAGTACTTC.

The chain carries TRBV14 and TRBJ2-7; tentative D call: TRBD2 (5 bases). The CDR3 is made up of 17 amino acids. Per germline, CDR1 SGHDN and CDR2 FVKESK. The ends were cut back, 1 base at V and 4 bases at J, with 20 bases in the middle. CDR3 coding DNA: TGTGCCAGCAGCCAAGTACGCGGGCCCACTTACCCTTACGAGCAGTACTTC. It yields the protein CASSQVRGPTYPYEQYF.

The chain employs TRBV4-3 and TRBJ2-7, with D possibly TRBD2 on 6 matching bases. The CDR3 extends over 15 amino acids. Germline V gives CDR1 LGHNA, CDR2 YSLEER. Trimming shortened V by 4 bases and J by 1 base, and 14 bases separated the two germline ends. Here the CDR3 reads CASSRYRDSSYEQYF. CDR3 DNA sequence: TGCGCCAGCAGCCGATACCGGGACTCATCCTACGAGCAGTACTTC.

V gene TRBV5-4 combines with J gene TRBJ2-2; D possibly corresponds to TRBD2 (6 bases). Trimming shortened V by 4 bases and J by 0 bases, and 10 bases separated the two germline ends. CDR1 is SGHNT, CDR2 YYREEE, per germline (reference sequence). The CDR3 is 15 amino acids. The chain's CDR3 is CASSTGTSNTGELFF. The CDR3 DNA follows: TGTGCCAGCAGCACCGGGACTTCGAACACCGGGGAGCTGTTTTTT.

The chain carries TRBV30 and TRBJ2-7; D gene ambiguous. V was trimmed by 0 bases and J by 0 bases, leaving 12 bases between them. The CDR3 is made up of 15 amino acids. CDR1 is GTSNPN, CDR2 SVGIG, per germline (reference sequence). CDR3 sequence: CAWSVGGSFSYEQYF. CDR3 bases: TGTGCCTGGAGTGTTGGCGGCAGTTTCTCCTACGAGCAGTACTTC.

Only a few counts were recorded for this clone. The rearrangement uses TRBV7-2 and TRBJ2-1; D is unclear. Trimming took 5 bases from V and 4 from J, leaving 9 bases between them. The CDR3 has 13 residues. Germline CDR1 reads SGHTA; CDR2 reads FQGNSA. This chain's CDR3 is CASSRAQYNEQFF. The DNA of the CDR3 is TGTGCCAGCAGCCGCGCCCAATACAATGAGCAGTTCTTC.

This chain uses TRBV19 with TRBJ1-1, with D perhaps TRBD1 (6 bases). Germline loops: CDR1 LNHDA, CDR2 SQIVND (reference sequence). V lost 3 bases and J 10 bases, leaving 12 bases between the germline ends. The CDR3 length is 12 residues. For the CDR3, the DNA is TGTGCCAGTAGTATCGTACAGGGTGGAGCTTTCTTT. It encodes CASSIVQGGAFF.

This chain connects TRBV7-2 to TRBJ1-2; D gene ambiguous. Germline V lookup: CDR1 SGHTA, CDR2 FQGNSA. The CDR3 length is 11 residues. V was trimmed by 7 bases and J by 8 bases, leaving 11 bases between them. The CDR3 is CASTTRVGYTF. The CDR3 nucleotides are TGTGCCAGCACCACCCGGGTGGGCTACACCTTC.

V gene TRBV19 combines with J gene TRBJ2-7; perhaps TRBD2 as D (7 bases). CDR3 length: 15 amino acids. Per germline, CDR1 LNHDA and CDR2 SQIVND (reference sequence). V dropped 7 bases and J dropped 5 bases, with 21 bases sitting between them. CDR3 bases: TGTGCCAGTACCCCAAGTTTCGGGGGGCGGAACGAGCAGTACTTC. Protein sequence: CASTPSFGGRNEQYF.

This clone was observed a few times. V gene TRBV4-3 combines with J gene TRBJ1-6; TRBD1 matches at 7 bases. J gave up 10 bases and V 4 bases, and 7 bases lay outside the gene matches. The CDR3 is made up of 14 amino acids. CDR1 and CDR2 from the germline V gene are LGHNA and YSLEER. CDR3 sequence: CASSLSTGSSPLHF. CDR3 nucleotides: TGCGCCAGCAGCCTGTCGACAGGGAGCTCACCCCTCCACTTT.

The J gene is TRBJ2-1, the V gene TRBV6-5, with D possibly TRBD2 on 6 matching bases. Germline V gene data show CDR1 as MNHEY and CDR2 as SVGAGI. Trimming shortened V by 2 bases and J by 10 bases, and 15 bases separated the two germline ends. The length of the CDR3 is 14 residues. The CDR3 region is CASSYEPFGGEQFF. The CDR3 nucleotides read TGTGCCAGCAGTTACGAACCCTTTGGGGGGGAGCAGTTCTTC.